This T cell receptor (beta chain) originates from a study of T cells in Graves' hyperthyroidism and ophthalmopathy. The CDR3 has 13 amino acids. The V end was cut by 5 bases, the J end by 7 bases, with 15 bases between. Germline CDR1 reads MNHEY; CDR2 reads SMNVEV (reference sequence). 8.5 to 10 ml of fresh peripheral blood supplied the PBMCs. Regions amplified from RNA transcripts were the TCR beta CDR3 regions. With the HTBI primer set, the TCR CDR3 went through a first round of RT-PCR. TCRdb reprocessed the multiplex PCR reads with MiXCR, giving one entry per CDR3 protein. The table lists some 620,000 distinct CDR3 sequences, about 17% of them singletons.

This clonotype was obtained from a woman aged 30 to 39 with Graves' hyperthyroidism. Sequenced sample: blood. The rearrangement joins TRBV27 to TRBJ2-7, with TRBD1 as a possible D gene (6 bases). The CDR3 DNA reads as TGTGCCAGCAGTCGACCGACAGGTCTGGAGCAGTACTTC. It is translated as CASSRPTGLEQYF.